The 24 T cell receptor beta chains below were found in one sample sequenced in a study of T cells in Graves' hyperthyroidism and ophthalmopathy. TCR beta CDR3 sequences were amplified from RNA transcripts. TCR CDR3 regions were first amplified by RT-PCR with HTBI primers. TCRdb re-called the multiplex PCR reads through MiXCR, storing one row per CDR3 protein. The sample lists hundreds of thousands of distinct CDR3 sequences; 14% were seen once. Material: blood. The receptor set was obtained from a woman aged 18-30 years with Graves' hyperthyroidism.

In its sample, this clonotype was seen many times. The V and J genes are TRBV6-1 and TRBJ1-5; D is ambiguous. V gave up 4 bases and J gave up 0 bases, with 7 bases separating them. Germline CDR1 MNHNS, CDR2 SASEGT. The CDR3 has 14 amino acids. CDR3 sequence reads: CASSVVYSNQPQHF. For the CDR3, the DNA is TGTGCCAGCAGTGTTGTGTATAGCAATCAGCCCCAGCATTTT.

There are a few counts of this clonotype. The chain joins TRBV7-9 to TRBJ2-3, with TRBD2 matching 7 bases. There are 16 residues in the CDR3. CDR1 and CDR2 from the germline V gene are SEHNR and FQNEAQ (reference sequence). With 5 bases clipped from V and 2 bases from J, the junction kept 10 bases outside the gene matches. The CDR3 region is CASSPRLAEITDTQYF. The CDR3 bases are TGTGCCAGCAGCCCCCGCCTAGCGGAAATCACAGATACGCAGTATTTT.

The rearrangement joins TRBV9 to TRBJ2-2; D is unresolved. Germline lookup yields CDR1 SGDLS and CDR2 YYNGEE. The CDR3 extends over 15 amino acids. V was cut by 4 bases and J by 2 bases, with 12 bases left in between. The CDR3 reads CASSSNWVNTGELFF. The CDR3 DNA follows: TGTGCCAGCAGCTCAAACTGGGTAAACACCGGGGAGCTGTTTTTT.

This clonotype has at least ten counts. The rearrangement links TRBV25-1 to TRBJ1-2; the D is unclear. V was clipped by 3 bases and J by 1 base, with 6 bases between them. Germline V gene data show CDR1 as MGHDK and CDR2 as SYGVNS. This CDR3 has 13 residues. CDR3 DNA sequence: TGTGCCAGCAGTGATCCGGGTAACTATGGCTACACCTTC. It is translated as CASSDPGNYGYTF.

This clonotype was counted only a few times. This rearrangement joins TRBV18 to TRBJ2-7; 9 nucleotides align to TRBD1. Germline V gene lookup returns CDR1 KGHSH and CDR2 LQKENI. V dropped 4 bases and J dropped 0; count of bases not matched to a gene: 7. The CDR3 is 16 residues long. The CDR3 DNA is TGTGCCAGCTCACTTTCGGGACAGGGAGTCTCCTACGAGCAGTACTTC. It encodes CASSLSGQGVSYEQYF.

The V and J genes are TRBV5-4 and TRBJ1-6; 7 bases fit TRBD1. The CDR3 is 16 residues long. Germline V gives CDR1 SGHNT, CDR2 YYREEE (reference sequence). V was pared by 2 bases and J by 0 bases, with 2 bases of the junction left unmatched. CDR3 sequence (DNA): TGTGCCAGCAGCTTCGGACAGGCCTCCTATAATTCACCCCTCCACTTT. Residues: CASSFGQASYNSPLHF.

The gene calls are TRBV12-3 or TRBV12-4 and TRBJ1-4; TRBD1 aligns across 7 bases. The J segment lost 7 bases and the V segment lost 5 bases, leaving 10 bases of the junction unmatched. CDR3 length: 15 amino acids. DNA of the CDR3: TGTGCCAGCAGTCTCCGACAGGGTAATGGTGAAAAACTGTTTTTT. Protein: CASSLRQGNGEKLFF.

The chain joins TRBV28 to TRBJ1-6; possibly TRBD1 for D (5 bases). CDR1 is MDHEN and CDR2 is SYDVKM in the germline V gene. Trimming shortened V by 8 bases and J by 7 bases, and 15 bases separated the two germline ends. The CDR3 extends over 14 amino acids. CDR3 in DNA: TGTGCCAGCGGTGAGGCAGGGTTCAATTCACCCCTCCACTTT. Its translation is CASGEAGFNSPLHF.

This clonotype was detected a few times. This sequence joins TRBV27 and TRBJ2-5; possibly TRBD1 or TRBD2 for D (5 bases each). V was clipped by 1 base and J by 9 bases, with 12 bases between them. This CDR3 is 13 amino acids long. Looked up from germline, CDR1 is MNHEY and CDR2 is SMNVEV (reference sequence). As DNA, the CDR3 is TGTGCCAGCAGTTTATGGCCCGAGGGGCCCCAGTACTTC. Amino acids: CASSLWPEGPQYF.

This clonotype showed up just a few times. The gene calls are TRBV19 and TRBJ2-1, with D tentatively TRBD1 (7 bases). V was trimmed by 5 bases and J by 8 bases, leaving 34 bases between them. The CDR3 is 20 residues long. CDR1 LNHDA and CDR2 SQIVND come from the germline V gene (reference sequence). DNA for the CDR3: TGTGCCAGTAGTGTCCCCCGGGACAGCCTGGGACTCCCCCAACTCGATGAGCAGTTCTTC. It encodes CASSVPRDSLGLPQLDEQFF.

This clonotype was observed a few times. V is TRBV11-3 and J is TRBJ2-1; no reliable D call. Germline V gene lookup returns CDR1 SGHNT and CDR2 YENEEA. The ends were cut back, 5 bases at V and 13 bases at J, with 15 bases in the middle. The CDR3 is 12 amino acids. The CDR3 DNA is TGTGCCAGCAGCAGAAAGGGCCTACAACAGTTCTTC. This encodes CASSRKGLQQFF.

Concerning this clonotype itself: One base away lies a much larger clone, so this may be a sequencing read error. The V and J genes are TRBV28 and TRBJ1-3; D ambiguous. Germline assignment: CDR1 MDHEN and CDR2 SYDVKM. The CDR3 spans 15 residues. In DNA, the CDR3 is TGTGCCAGCAGTTTAGGCGGAGGACTTGGAAACGCCATATATTTT. It yields the protein CASSLGGGLGNAIYF.

The DNA of the CDR3 is TGTGCCAGCAGTCCGACTAGCGGGAGGGCCTACAATGAGCAGTTCTTC. This encodes CASSPTSGRAYNEQFF. This chain joins TRBV12-3 or TRBV12-4 and TRBJ2-1, with 14 bases identical to TRBD2. Germline trimming cut 5 bases from V and 2 bases from J; bases unmatched to any gene: 2. The CDR3 runs to 16 residues.

This chain links TRBV29-1 with TRBJ2-7; 7 bases line up with TRBD1. Germline CDR1 is SQVTM and CDR2 is ANQGSEA. The CDR3 length is 12 residues. With V trimmed by 4 bases and J by 3 bases, 3 bases remained unmatched. CDR3 loop: CSVGGQLYEQYF. The CDR3 nucleotides read TGCAGCGTTGGGGGACAGCTCTACGAGCAGTACTTC.

This clonotype showed up just a few times. The gene calls are TRBV13 and TRBJ1-5; 7 nucleotides line up with TRBD1. The CDR3 has 15 amino acids. The V gene end was trimmed by 5 bases and the J gene end by 2 bases; junction bases not matched to a gene: 6. Germline V lookup: CDR1 PRHDT, CDR2 FYEKMQ (reference sequence). The CDR3 DNA reads TGTGCCAGCAGCGCACACAGGGGCGGCAATCAGCCCCAGCATTTT. Translating gives CASSAHRGGNQPQHF.

This sequence joins TRBV19 and TRBJ2-7; possibly TRBD2 for D (6 bases). The V gene lost 8 bases and the J gene lost 3 bases, with 17 bases spanning the gap. The V gene's germline CDR1 is LNHDA and CDR2 SQIVND (reference sequence). This CDR3 spans 14 amino acids. CDR3 amino acids: CASPLPGEIYEQYF. The CDR3 nucleotides read TGTGCCAGTCCCCTCCCGGGAGAGATCTACGAGCAGTACTTC.

The V call is TRBV9, the J call TRBJ1-5; the D gene is possibly TRBD1 (5 bases). The CDR3 is 13 amino acids. Per germline, CDR1 SGDLS and CDR2 YYNGEE. V was trimmed by 0 bases and J by 7 bases, leaving 8 bases between them. This CDR3 is CASSVAGGQPQHF. The CDR3 DNA reads as TGTGCCAGCAGCGTAGCTGGGGGACAGCCCCAGCATTTT.

In this sample, this clonotype turned up many times. J is TRBJ1-2 and V is TRBV28; D gene uncertain. The CDR3 is made up of 13 amino acids. The germline CDR1 and CDR2 sequences are MDHEN and SYDVKM. V lost 3 bases to trimming and J lost 2 bases, with 7 bases between them. DNA for the CDR3: TGTGCCAGCAGTTTGAGGCGGAACTATGGCTACACCTTC. Protein: CASSLRRNYGYTF.

The chain employs TRBV6-2 or TRBV6-3 and TRBJ2-3; 9 positions match TRBD2. The V gene's germline CDR1 is MNHEY and CDR2 SVGEGT. Unmatched junction bases numbered 14, after V lost 1 base and J lost 9 bases. The CDR3 is made up of 17 amino acids. CDR3 in amino acids: CASSYLGRKASGMTQYF. CDR3 in DNA: TGTGCCAGCAGTTACTTGGGGAGGAAGGCTAGCGGGATGACGCAGTATTTT.

This clonotype was found many times. CDR3 sequence reads: CASSATLLAKNIQYF. The CDR3 region has the DNA TGTGCCAGCAGCGCGACCCTGTTAGCCAAAAACATTCAGTACTTC. The chain has TRBV7-2 and TRBJ2-4; D uncertain. Trimming stripped 5 bases from V and 0 bases from J, with 11 bases between. Germline V gene data show CDR1 as SGHTA and CDR2 as FQGNSA. This CDR3 is 15 amino acids long.

CDR3 loop: CASIRRGYTF. The DNA of the CDR3 is TGCGCCTCTATCAGGAGGGGCTACACCTTC. The gene calls are TRBV10-1 and TRBJ1-2; D is ambiguous. The germline gives CDR1 WNHNN, CDR2 SYGVQD (reference sequence). The V gene lost 11 bases and the J gene lost 8 bases, with 12 bases spanning the gap. CDR3 size: 10 residues.

The J gene is TRBJ2-1, the V gene TRBV6-1, with TRBD2 as a possible D gene (6 bases). Looked up from germline, CDR1 is MNHNS and CDR2 is SASEGT. The CDR3 has 11 amino acids. V lost 6 bases to trimming and J lost 8 bases, with 8 bases between them. The CDR3 here is CASRLAHEQFF. The CDR3 DNA reads TGTGCCAGCAGACTAGCTCATGAGCAGTTCTTC.

This clonotype was found many times. V is TRBV7-2 and J is TRBJ2-7; 12 bases line up with TRBD2. V lost 5 bases and J lost 5; bases outside the gene matches: 4. This CDR3 region has 14 residues. Germline V gene lookup returns CDR1 SGHTA and CDR2 FQGNSA. For the CDR3, the DNA is TGTGCCAGCAGCACCGGACTAGCGGGAAACGAGCAGTACTTC. Residues: CASSTGLAGNEQYF.

This clonotype was detected many times. The genes are TRBV11-2 and TRBJ2-3; 7 nucleotides line up with TRBD2. The junction had 6 bases not matched to a gene; V was cut back by 2 bases and J by 1 base. Germline assignment: CDR1 SGHAT and CDR2 FQNNGV. This CDR3 has 16 residues. The CDR3 protein is CASSLMAGVGTDTQYF. DNA of the CDR3: TGTGCCAGCAGCTTAATGGCGGGAGTAGGCACAGATACGCAGTATTTT.